The sequence of this T cell receptor (beta chain) was determined in a study of T cells in Graves' hyperthyroidism and ophthalmopathy. General study points: Most thyroid clonotypes expanded above 0.001 appeared in blood too.

Stability of Graves' hyperthyroidism was defined as absent ophthalmopathy progression within 18 months. Newly diagnosed patients aged 18 to 65 had hyperthyroidism of under 2 months' duration. Researchers amplified the TCR beta CDR3 regions from RNA transcripts. A set of HTBI primers served as the primers for a first-round RT-PCR of the TCR CDR3. One entry per CDR3 protein results from TCRdb running MiXCR on the multiplex PCR reads. The top ten clones hold less than 20% of a sample with 600,000 to 750,000 distinct CDR3 sequences, around a sixth of them seen once. The length of the CDR3 is 13 residues. V was shortened by 5 bases and J by 6 bases, with 14 bases between the two germline ends. This clonotype was counted at least ten times. Its specificity is unknown.

The TCR originated in a middle-aged man with Graves' hyperthyroidism. The sample consisted of blood. This chain links TRBV12-3 or TRBV12-4 with TRBJ2-7; a possible D gene is TRBD1 (6 bases). As DNA, the CDR3 is TGTGCCAGCAGTATGCTACAGGGAGCCGAGCAGTACTTC. It yields the protein CASSMLQGAEQYF.